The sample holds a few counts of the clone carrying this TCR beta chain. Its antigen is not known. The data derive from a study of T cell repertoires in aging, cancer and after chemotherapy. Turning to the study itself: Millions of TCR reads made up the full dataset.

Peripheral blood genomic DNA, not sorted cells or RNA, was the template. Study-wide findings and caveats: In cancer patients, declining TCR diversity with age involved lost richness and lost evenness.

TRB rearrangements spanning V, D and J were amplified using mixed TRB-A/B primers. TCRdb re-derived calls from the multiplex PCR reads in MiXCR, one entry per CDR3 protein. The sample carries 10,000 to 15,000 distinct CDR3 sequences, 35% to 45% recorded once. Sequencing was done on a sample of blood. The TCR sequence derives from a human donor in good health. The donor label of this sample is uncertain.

The CDR3 bases are TGCAGCGCCAAACAGGGGGTTAACTATGGCTACACCTTC. Protein sequence: CSAKQGVNYGYTF. The chain joins TRBV29-1 to TRBJ1-2; the match to TRBD1 covers 8 bases. This CDR3 contains 13 residues. Trimming at V came to 7 bases and at J to 1 base, leaving 5 bases not matched to a gene. The V gene's germline CDR1 is SQVTM and CDR2 ANQGSEA.